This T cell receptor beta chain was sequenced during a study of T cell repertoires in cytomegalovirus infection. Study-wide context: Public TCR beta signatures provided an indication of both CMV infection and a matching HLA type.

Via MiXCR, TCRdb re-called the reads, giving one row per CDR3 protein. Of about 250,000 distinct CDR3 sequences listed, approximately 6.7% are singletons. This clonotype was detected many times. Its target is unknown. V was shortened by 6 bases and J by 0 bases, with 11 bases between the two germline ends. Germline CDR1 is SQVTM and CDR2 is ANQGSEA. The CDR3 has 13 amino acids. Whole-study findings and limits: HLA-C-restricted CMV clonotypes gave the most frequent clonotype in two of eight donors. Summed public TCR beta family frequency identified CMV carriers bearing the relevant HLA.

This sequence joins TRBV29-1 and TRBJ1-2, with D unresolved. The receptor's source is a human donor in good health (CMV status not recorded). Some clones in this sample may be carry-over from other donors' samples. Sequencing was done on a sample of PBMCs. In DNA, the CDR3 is TGCAGCGTCCCGACGGGAGCTAACTATGGCTACACCTTC. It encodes CSVPTGANYGYTF.